There are a few counts of the clone carrying this TCR beta chain. The antigen is undetermined. The source of the sample is a study of cytomegalovirus exposure and HLA in healthy donors. Study summary: A prior study identified 100 million to 130 million unique TCR beta sequences from around 180 million T cells.

Whole-study findings and limits: In vitro testing confirmed three CMV-associated chains as specific for CMV antigens. For most TCR sequences rarity was the rule, although some public TCRs occurred in many donors.

Everyone who donated was a healthy bone marrow donor. Primers: 60 Vbeta forward and 13 Jbeta reverse. Here immunoSEQ multiplex PCR was the method, and the copy in TCRdb shows in-frame clones only, minus some. Found here are under 200,000 clones, under 85% of them singletons; the top ten hold around 3.1%. Sequences were obtained from PBMCs. This receptor was taken from a female donor in good health and CMV-seronegative.

The CDR3 is CASSPGEKDTQYF. For the CDR3, the DNA is TGTGCCAGCAGCCCCGGGGAGAAAGATACGCAGTATTTT. The chain has TRBV6-6 and TRBJ2-3; TRBD2 is a possible D gene (5 bases). V was cut by 6 bases and J by 5 bases, with 12 bases left in between. The CDR3 consists of 13 residues. Germline V gene data show CDR1 as MNHNY and CDR2 as SVGAGI (reference sequence).